The subject of this entry is one TCR beta chain. CDR1 is MDHEN and CDR2 is SYDVKM in the germline V gene. V was pared by 3 bases and J by 7 bases, with 12 bases of the junction left unmatched. The CDR3 runs 17 residues. The sample is drawn from a study of blood T cell repertoires in COVID-19. Here immunoSEQ multiplex PCR was the method, and the copy in TCRdb shows in-frame clones only, minus some. The data contain roughly 250,000 clones, about nine tenths of them singletons. V is TRBV28 and J is TRBJ1-5, with 10 bases matching TRBD1. The receptor was derived from a man between 25 and 39 years old with COVID-19, enrolled during active disease. The sequencing sample was made of peripheral blood. CDR3 DNA sequence: TGTGCCAGCAGTTTTCGATCCGGGACAGGGGCAGGCCAGCCCCAGCATTTT. This sequence encodes CASSFRSGTGAGQPQHF.